Listed below are T cell receptor beta chains from one sample, sequenced in a study of shared clonotypes between healthy human individuals. Method: immunoSEQ multiplex PCR; TCRdb's copy keeps in-frame clones and lacks some. The sample consists of over 400,000 clones, more than 75% of them appearing once. Sequenced material: PBMCs. These receptors originate from a woman aged 40 to 50 in good health. Some clones in this sample may be carry-over from other donors' samples. CDR3s include the opening cysteine and the closing phenylalanine or tryptophan. A D gene is named only where the DNA matches it firmly. Some rows have no size entry. The others give once, few or many, or a class for an expanded clone.

>.|TRBV7-2|.|TRBJ2-1
TGTGCCAGCAGCTTAGCACCTCTCTACAATGAGCAGTTCTTC
CASSLAPLYNEQFF
>.|TRBV9|.|TRBJ2-1
TGTGCCAGCGGACTCCCAGCACGCAATGAGCAGTTCTTC
CASGLPARNEQFF
>.|TRBV28|.|TRBJ2-7
TGTGCCAGCAGTTTTCATGGCTACGAGCAGTACTTC
CASSFHGYEQYF
>.|TRBV6-1|.|TRBJ1-2
TGTGCCACCAATGTACAGGGCGTCCAGGGCTATGGCTACACCTTC
CATNVQGVQGYGYTF
>.|TRBV18|TRBD2|TRBJ2-2
TGTGCCAGCTCAACGCTAGCGGGAACGAACACCGGGGAGCTGTTTTTT
CASSTLAGTNTGELFF
>.|TRBV20-1|.|TRBJ2-3
TGCAGTGCGGAGGGCACAGATACGCAGTATTTT
CSAEGTDTQYF
>.|TRBV28|.|TRBJ1-4
TGTGCCAGCAGTTCCGGCCCAGCTAATGAAAAACTGTTTTTT
CASSSGPANEKLFF
>.|TRBV5-5|.|TRBJ1-5
TGTGCCAGCAGCCAGGGGTATAGCAATCAGCCCCAGCATTTT
CASSQGYSNQPQHF
>once|TRBV18|TRBD1|TRBJ2-5
TGTGCCAGCTCACCCTCGGGACAGGGGGAGACCCAGTACTTC
CASSPSGQGETQYF
>many|TRBV19|TRBD1|TRBJ1-2
TGTGCCAGTAGTAGACAGGGGAATGGCTACACCTTC
CASSRQGNGYTF
>.|TRBV7-9|.|TRBJ2-7
TGTGCCAGCACCCCCGACTACCCCTACGAGCAGTACTTC
CASTPDYPYEQYF
>.|TRBV7-2|.|TRBJ1-4
TGTGCCAGCAGCTTAGGCCGCGGACGGGAAAAACTGTTTTTT
CASSLGRGREKLFF
>.|TRBV30|.|TRBJ1-1
TGTGCCTGGAGTGTTCAGCGGAACACTGAAGCTTTCTTT
CAWSVQRNTEAFF
>.|TRBV28|TRBD1|TRBJ2-1
TGTGCCAGCAACGAGGGGAACCCGGGACAGCGAATCGTGATACAGTTCTTC
CASNEGNPGQRIVIQFF
>few|TRBV2|TRBD2|TRBJ2-3
TGTGCCAGCAGTCAAATTAGCGGGAGTTTGACAGATACGCAGTATTTT
CASSQISGSLTDTQYF
>.|TRBV7-9|.|TRBJ2-7
TGTGCCAGCAGCTTAGGCCCCCCAGACACCTACGAGCAGTACTTC
CASSLGPPDTYEQYF
>few|TRBV6-1|TRBD2|TRBJ2-1
TGTGCCAGCACTCTAACTAGCGTCTACTACAATGAGCAGTTCTTC
CASTLTSVYYNEQFF
>.|TRBV7-9|.|TRBJ2-1
TGTGCCAGCAGCTTAGCGTGGAATGAGCAGTTCTTC
CASSLAWNEQFF
>.|TRBV28|TRBD1|TRBJ2-7
TGTGCCAGCAGTTTAGGGACAGTCGGCTACGAGCAGTACTTC
CASSLGTVGYEQYF
>.|TRBV30|.|TRBJ1-2
TGTGCCTGGGAGGGGGAACGCGGGTATGGCTACACCTTC
CAWEGERGYGYTF
>few|TRBV15|.|TRBJ2-7
TGTGCCACCAGCAGAGTTGGGTACTCCTACGAGCAGTACTTC
CATSRVGYSYEQYF
>.|TRBV4-3|TRBD1|TRBJ2-7
TGCGCCAGCAGCCAGACTATCCCGGGACAGGGGAGCGAGCAGTACTTC
CASSQTIPGQGSEQYF
>many|TRBV5-8|TRBD2|TRBJ2-3
TGTGCCAGCAGCTTACTAGCGGGCATTACTAGCACAGATACGCAGTATTTT
CASSLLAGITSTDTQYF
>.|TRBV25-1|.|TRBJ1-2
TGTGCCAGCAGTGAGGGGCGGGTCGGCTACACCTTC
CASSEGRVGYTF
>.|TRBV6-5|.|TRBJ2-1
TGTGCCAGCAGCCGACAGGGAGGGGGGTCCGATGAGCAGTTCTTC
CASSRQGGGSDEQFF
>.|TRBV4-3|.|TRBJ2-2
TGCGCCAGCAGCCAATACCCCCACGACGGGTCGAGGTATTCCGGGGAGCTGTTTTTT
CASSQYPHDGSRYSGELFF
>.|TRBV9|.|TRBJ1-4
TGTGCCAGCAGCGTAGGAGTCAAACTTAATGAAAAACTGTTTTTT
CASSVGVKLNEKLFF